Listed below are T cell receptor beta chains from one sample, sequenced in a study of blood T cell repertoires in COVID-19. Using immunoSEQ multiplex PCR, the repertoire was profiled, and TCRdb retains in-frame clones only, with some absent. The table records some 76,000 clones, approximately 80% of them present only once. Specimen: peripheral blood. The receptors stem from a man over 45 with COVID-19, enrolled during active disease. Each CDR3 is given with its conserved first and last residue. D genes are given only for firm matches. The listing skips clone size in some rows; elsewhere it reads once, few, many or a size class.

v_gene	j_gene	abundance	d_gene	CDR3aa	CDR3nt
TRBV12-3/TRBV12-4	TRBJ1-4	.	.	CASSLAVEKLFF	TGTGCCAGCAGTTTGGCCGTTGAAAAACTGTTTTTT
TRBV6-5	TRBJ1-2	.	TRBD1	CASSYSAQGDYGYTF	TGTGCCAGCAGTTACTCAGCCCAGGGGGACTATGGCTACACCTTC
TRBV28	TRBJ2-3	few	TRBD2	CASSAPGLGNTDTQYF	TGTGCCAGCAGTGCTCCGGGACTAGGGAACACAGATACGCAGTATTTT
TRBV13	TRBJ2-5	.	.	CASSFGDSTGETQYF	TGTGCCAGCAGCTTTGGCGATTCGACTGGGGAGACCCAGTACTTC
TRBV28	TRBJ2-2	once	.	CASSPPAGYTGELFF	TGTGCCAGCAGCCCTCCTGCGGGGTATACCGGGGAGCTGTTTTTT
TRBV28	TRBJ2-6	.	TRBD1	CASTRTGGAGANVLTF	TGTGCCAGCACCAGGACAGGGGGCGCTGGGGCCAACGTCCTGACTTTC
TRBV5-1	TRBJ2-3	.	TRBD2	CASSFSGWGLAGGPSTDTQYF	TGCGCCAGCAGCTTTTCCGGCTGGGGGCTAGCGGGAGGTCCTAGCACAGATACGCAGTATTTT
TRBV20-1	TRBJ1-5	.	.	CSASEPNGDQPQHF	TGCAGTGCTAGTGAACCGAATGGAGATCAGCCCCAGCATTTT
TRBV28	TRBJ2-4	.	.	CASIVDCVLAKNIQYF	TGTGCCAGCATCGTCGACTGTGTACTAGCCAAAAACATTCAGTACTTC
TRBV19	TRBJ2-3	.	TRBD1	CASSIGGQGLNTQYF	TGTGCCAGTAGTATCGGAGGACAGGGATTGAATACGCAGTATTTT
TRBV4-2	TRBJ2-3	.	TRBD2	CASSPRTSFTDTQYF	TGTGCCAGCAGCCCACGGACTAGCTTCACAGATACGCAGTATTTT
TRBV7-9	TRBJ1-1	.	.	CASSLSDTEAFF	TGTGCCAGCAGCTTATCCGACACTGAAGCTTTCTTT
TRBV6-7	TRBJ2-6	.	.	CASSWGPRGSGANVLTF	TGTGCCAGCAGTTGGGGGCCCCGGGGCTCTGGGGCCAACGTCCTGACTTTC
TRBV9	TRBJ1-1	few	.	CASSASLGLSQTEAFF	TGTGCCAGCAGCGCCTCTCTGGGACTAAGTCAAACTGAAGCTTTCTTT
TRBV30	TRBJ2-3	.	.	CAWSVLGQSQYF	TGTGCCTGGAGTGTATTGGGCCAGTCGCAGTATTTT
TRBV5-4	TRBJ1-4	.	TRBD1	CASSRTGAAGNEKLFF	TGTGCCAGCAGCAGAACAGGGGCCGCGGGCAATGAAAAACTGTTTTTT
TRBV14	TRBJ2-1	.	TRBD2	CASSRQGGLAGYNEQFF	TGTGCCAGCAGCCGGCAGGGAGGGCTAGCGGGCTACAATGAGCAGTTCTTC
TRBV5-5	TRBJ2-1	.	TRBD1	CASSIDRGHYNEQFF	TGTGCCAGCAGTATTGACAGGGGTCACTACAATGAGCAGTTCTTC
TRBV14	TRBJ2-7	.	.	CASSRNLGNTRAYEQYF	TGTGCCAGCAGCCGAAACCTAGGTAACACCAGAGCCTACGAGCAGTACTTC
TRBV28	TRBJ2-3	.	TRBD2	CASSSTGLAGDRRDTQYF	TGTGCCAGCAGTTCGACGGGACTAGCGGGAGACAGAAGAGATACGCAGTATTTT
TRBV5-5	TRBJ2-3	few	.	CASSLGTGRVGTQYF	TGTGCCAGCAGCTTGGGGACAGGGAGGGTCGGGACGCAGTATTTT
TRBV9	TRBJ2-3	.	.	CASSVGVRATTDTQYF	TGTGCCAGCAGCGTAGGAGTTCGAGCTACCACAGATACGCAGTATTTT
TRBV30	TRBJ1-5	.	TRBD1	CAWTGQGDQPQHF	TGTGCCTGGACCGGACAGGGCGATCAGCCCCAGCATTTT
TRBV11-2	TRBJ2-7	.	.	CASSLAADYEQYF	TGTGCCAGCAGCTTAGCGGCGGATTACGAGCAGTACTTC
TRBV28	TRBJ2-4	.	.	CASSLESQLAKNIQYF	TGTGCCAGCAGTTTGGAATCACAGTTAGCCAAAAACATTCAGTACTTC
TRBV6-4	TRBJ2-1	.	.	CASSDSSSGADEQFF	TGTGCCAGCAGTGATTCGTCCTCAGGGGCTGATGAGCAGTTCTTC
TRBV18	TRBJ2-5	once	.	CASSPALAHQETQYF	TGTGCCAGCTCACCGGCACTAGCCCACCAAGAGACCCAGTACTTC
TRBV11-3	TRBJ2-3	.	.	CASSLNGLSDTQYF	TGTGCCAGCAGCTTAAACGGACTAAGTGATACGCAGTATTTT
TRBV3-1/TRBV3-2	TRBJ2-1	.	.	CASSLPRRPREQFF	TGTGCCAGCAGCCTTCCCAGGAGGCCCCGGGAGCAGTTCTTC
TRBV5-8	TRBJ2-4	.	TRBD1	CASSLPGGRKNIQYF	TGTGCCAGCAGCTTGCCAGGGGGACGCAAAAACATTCAGTACTTC
TRBV28	TRBJ2-7	.	.	CASRSVYEQYF	TGTGCCAGCAGATCCGTCTACGAGCAGTACTTC
TRBV3-1/TRBV3-2	TRBJ1-3	.	TRBD1	CASSQKTGSNTIYF	TGTGCCAGCAGCCAAAAGACAGGGTCCAACACCATATATTTT
TRBV5-1	TRBJ1-4	.	.	CASSLQGLKDEKLFF	TGCGCCAGCAGCTTACAGGGCCTGAAGGATGAAAAACTGTTTTTT
TRBV6-4	TRBJ2-1	.	TRBD1	CASSRGRDRANNEQFF	TGTGCCAGCAGCCGGGGACGGGACAGGGCTAACAATGAGCAGTTCTTC
TRBV11-2	TRBJ2-1	.	TRBD2	CASSSGTSGRAIYNEQFF	TGTGCCAGCAGCTCTGGGACTAGCGGGAGGGCCATCTACAATGAGCAGTTCTTC
TRBV28	TRBJ2-3	.	TRBD1	CASSPDRGRTDTQYF	TGTGCCAGCAGTCCAGACAGGGGGAGAACAGATACGCAGTATTTT
TRBV27	TRBJ2-7	.	TRBD1	CASRYRDRSYEQYF	TGTGCCAGCAGATACCGGGACAGATCCTACGAGCAGTACTTC
TRBV7-2	TRBJ2-7	.	.	CASSPTPGMPYEQYF	TGTGCCAGCAGCCCCACGCCGGGGATGCCCTACGAGCAGTACTTC
TRBV10-3	TRBJ1-5	.	.	CAISDADTPNQPQHF	TGTGCCATCAGTGATGCCGACACACCGAATCAGCCCCAGCATTTT
TRBV6-2/TRBV6-3	TRBJ1-1	.	TRBD1	CASSLTGGAEAFF	TGTGCCAGCAGCCTCACAGGGGGAGCTGAAGCTTTCTTT
TRBV11-2	TRBJ2-2	.	TRBD1	CASSGQGGGTGELFF	TGTGCCAGCAGCGGACAGGGAGGCGGCACCGGGGAGCTGTTTTTT
TRBV27	TRBJ1-1	.	TRBD1	CASSGTGGTRYGAFF	TGTGCCAGCAGTGGGACAGGGGGCACTCGTTACGGAGCTTTCTTT
TRBV4-1	TRBJ1-5	.	.	CASSHPRGPQHF	TGCGCCAGCAGCCACCCGCGAGGGCCCCAGCATTTT
TRBV18	TRBJ1-4	.	.	CASSPWPQATNEKLFF	TGTGCCAGCTCACCATGGCCTCAGGCGACTAATGAAAAACTGTTTTTT
TRBV29-1	TRBJ2-1	.	TRBD2	CSLGTSGRREQFF	TGCAGCCTCGGGACTAGCGGGAGACGTGAGCAGTTCTTC
TRBV11-1	TRBJ2-7	.	.	CASSLGSGQVYEQYF	TGTGCCAGCAGCTTAGGCAGCGGGCAGGTCTACGAGCAGTACTTC
TRBV7-3	TRBJ2-2	few	.	CASSVRQNTGELFF	TGTGCCAGCAGCGTGAGACAGAACACCGGGGAGCTGTTTTTT
TRBV7-2	TRBJ1-2	few	TRBD1	CASSSDRGGFGYTF	TGTGCCAGCAGCTCGGACAGGGGCGGATTCGGCTACACCTTC
TRBV2	TRBJ1-1	once	.	CASSELKKTVKNTEAFF	TGTGCCAGCAGTGAACTTAAGAAGACAGTAAAGAACACTGAAGCTTTCTTT
TRBV6-5	TRBJ2-3	once	TRBD1	CASRAGTGSTDTQYF	TGTGCCAGCAGAGCCGGGACAGGGTCCACAGATACGCAGTATTTT
TRBV2	TRBJ2-1	few	TRBD1	CASSDQGVVSYNEQFF	TGTGCCAGCAGTGATCAGGGGGTTGTATCCTACAATGAGCAGTTCTTC
TRBV6-5	TRBJ2-1	.	TRBD2	CASRGLAGGGGEQFF	TGTGCCAGCAGAGGACTAGCGGGAGGGGGCGGAGAGCAGTTCTTC
TRBV7-9	TRBJ1-1	few	.	CASSFEGGTTEAFF	TGTGCCAGCAGCTTTGAGGGGGGGACCACTGAAGCTTTCTTT